This TCR beta chain originates from a study of T-cell reconstitution after alpha-beta-depleted transplantation in children. Findings and caveats of the study: In patients about two months after transplant, alpha-beta T cells reportedly arose from several hundred expanded graft clones. T-cell numbers and diversity one year post-transplant derived largely from freshly generated T cells. Recipient T cells and thymic progenitors that survived were the source of the high TCRbeta diversity seen at day 60 in some patients.

The library targeted TCRbeta and was prepared with unique molecular identifiers. In TCRdb, the PCR reads were re-called with MiXCR into one record per CDR3 protein. The profile shows 700,000 to 950,000 distinct CDR3 sequences, about 15% of them singletons. This clonotype was observed at least ten times. No antigen is known for it. V lost 4 bases and J lost 2, with 16 bases in between. This CDR3 spans 16 amino acids. Germline CDR1 SGHRS, CDR2 YFSETQ. This TCR came from a male patient younger than 18 who had a stem cell transplant for acute lymphoblastic leukemia, so the T cells may come from the graft donor. The chain links TRBV5-1 to TRBJ2-1; D remains unclear. This sample comprised PBMCs, mostly from graft donor cells, obtained 360 days after TCRalphabeta/CD19-depleted stem cell transplant. The CDR3 sequence is CASSPSRVGPYNEQFF. For the CDR3, the DNA is TGCGCCAGCAGCCCGAGCCGGGTAGGGCCCTACAATGAGCAGTTCTTC.